Below, 8 T cell receptor beta chains from the same sample are listed, as sequenced in a study of shared clonotypes between healthy human individuals (dated by TCRdb to the early 2020s). Libraries were built with the immunoSEQ multiplex PCR assay. TCRdb took this table from immuneACCESS and kept in-frame rearrangements with V and J called. Such tables lack part of the clones; where checked against another copy, unresolved V genes explain under half of the gap, and the rest is unexplained. Here the sample has approximately 1,500,000 clones; roughly 95% occur a single time. In total, the top ten clones hold more than 0.9% of the sample. Sequencing was performed on naive CD4+ T cells sorted from blood. According to the study, the label for this sample's cell subset or site signals: CD45RA+ positively selected. The receptors shown here come from a man aged 25 to 40 in good health.

The rearrangement joins TRBV28 to TRBJ2-5, with 8 bases that match TRBD1. Germline V gene lookup returns CDR1 MDHEN and CDR2 SYDVKM. This CDR3 is built from 15 residues. Trimming took 6 bases from V and 5 from J; bases not matched to a gene: 11. CDR3 nucleotides: TGTGCCAGCAGAAGGCAGGGGGCCCATGGCGAGACCCAGTACTTC. Its protein product is CASRRQGAHGETQYF.

The V call is TRBV2, the J call TRBJ1-4; no firm D call. Germline CDR1 reads SNHLY; CDR2 reads FYNNEI. The CDR3 has 11 residues. Trimming stripped 3 bases from V and 13 bases from J, with 9 bases between. CDR3 nucleotide sequence: TGTGCCAGCAGTGACAGCGGAAGACTGTTTTTT. The encoded protein is CASSDSGRLFF.

The rearrangement links TRBV12-5 to TRBJ2-7; tentatively, D is TRBD2 (6 bases). This CDR3 has 16 residues. Trimming took 0 bases from V and 1 from J, leaving 13 bases between them. The germline CDR1 and CDR2 sequences are LGHNT and FRNRAP. The CDR3 loop reads CASGLVRTTDSYEQYF. CDR3 nucleotides: TGTGCTAGTGGTTTGGTCCGGACTACCGATTCCTACGAGCAGTACTTC.

V and J are TRBV5-1 and TRBJ2-2; 13 bases fit TRBD2. The CDR3 sequence is 17 residues long. Germline V CDR1 and CDR2: SGHRS, YFSETQ. V lost 4 bases and J lost 4; bases outside the gene matches: 7. The CDR3 region has the DNA TGCGCCAGCAGCAAGAGACTAGCGGGAGGTTTCACCGGGGAGCTGTTTTTT. It is translated as CASSKRLAGGFTGELFF.

The rearrangement uses TRBV4-1 and TRBJ2-7, with 15 bases that match TRBD2. Germline-derived CDR1 and CDR2 are MGHRA and YSYEKL. V lost 3 bases to trimming and J lost 3 bases; unmatched junction nucleotides: 21. The CDR3 is made up of 22 amino acids. In nucleotides, the CDR3 is TGCGCCAGCAGCCAGTACCCTCCCCCGGGACTAGCGGGAGGATACGAAGACTACGAGCAGTACTTC. The encoded protein is CASSQYPPPGLAGGYEDYEQYF.

This clone was found once. The gene calls are TRBV4-3 and TRBJ2-7; 8 bases line up with TRBD1. J gave up 0 bases and V 5 bases, and 6 bases lay outside the gene matches. CDR3 length: 15 residues. CDR1 is LGHNA, CDR2 YSLEER, per germline. The CDR3 bases are TGCGCCAGCAGCTTCTCCAGGGGGCCCTCCTACGAGCAGTACTTC. Its translation is CASSFSRGPSYEQYF.

The chain carries TRBV30 and TRBJ2-2; a weak D match, TRBD2 (5 bases). The germline gives CDR1 GTSNPN, CDR2 SVGIG (reference sequence). The CDR3 contains 15 residues. The ends were cut back, 2 bases at V and 3 bases at J, with 13 bases in the middle. The CDR3 sequence is CAWSKLEGYTGELFF. For the CDR3, the DNA is TGTGCCTGGAGTAAACTAGAGGGATACACCGGGGAGCTGTTTTTT.

The gene calls are TRBV15 and TRBJ2-3; the D gene is possibly TRBD2 (5 bases). CDR1 LNHNV and CDR2 YYDKDF come from the germline V gene (reference sequence). V lost 1 base and J lost 1, with 15 bases in between. The CDR3 contains 17 residues. The CDR3 DNA reads as TGTGCCACCAGCAGAGGCGGAGGCGACCCTCGCACAGATACGCAGTATTTT. This sequence encodes CATSRGGGDPRTDTQYF.